This T cell receptor beta chain comes out of a study of blood T cell repertoires in COVID-19. Study background: The study drew acute and convalescent COVID-19 samples from the United States, Italy and Spain. The analysed material was cDNA or gDNA that came from T cells, B-cell-depleted T cells, or PBMCs.

In the source study's methods: Estimation of nucleated cell counts relied on the amplification of reference gene primers. Produced via immunoSEQ multiplex PCR; TCRdb's table is partial and in-frame only. For V, J and clone size, that table is used; D and trimming come from the DNA. The sample comprises about 32,000 clones, approximately 89% of which are singletons, and roughly 3.5% rests with the top ten. CDR1 is MNHNY, CDR2 SVGAGI, per germline (reference sequence). This CDR3 is built from 14 residues. The V end lost 0 bases, the J end lost 3 bases, and 6 bases lay between the germline ends. Sequencing input: peripheral blood. This sequence joins TRBV6-6 and TRBJ2-1; no clear D gene. This TCR was sampled from a man between 60 and 75 years old with acute or convalescent COVID-19. The CDR3 protein is CASSYSAGYNEQFF. The CDR3, as DNA: TGTGCCAGCAGTTACTCGGCAGGCTACAATGAGCAGTTCTTC.